The clone carrying this TCR beta chain has just a few counts. The data were produced by immunoSEQ multiplex PCR, yet TCRdb's version contains in-frame clones alone and is incomplete. The table has about 350,000 clones, about nine tenths seen once. These data come from a study of Ad26.COV2.S vaccination and SARS-CoV-2 variants. Study summary: Intramuscular Ad26.COV2.S doses were given once or twice, 56 days apart.

The treatment is: roughly 18 received Ad26.COV2.S at low or high dose, single or two shots; roughly 5 received placebo; per-sample allocation not given. Sampling occurred on day 63 after the first vaccine or placebo injection. This Boston cohort included adults aged 18-55 years. Wuhan-strain spike was delivered by a replication-incompetent Ad26 vector. The V gene's germline CDR1 is LGHNA and CDR2 YSLEER. The CDR3 runs 16 residues. The V end was cut by 6 bases, the J end by 1 base, with 18 bases between. The chain carries TRBV4-3 and TRBJ1-2; the D is unclear. The sequenced sample was peripheral blood, obtained in a trial of Ad26.COV2.S vaccine versus placebo. The sequence was collected from a person between 18 and 59 years old who received the Ad26.COV2.S COVID-19 vaccine or a placebo. CDR3 DNA sequence: TGCGCCAGCAGTCAGGTAGATGGAGACCTTAACTATGGCTACACCTTC. Its translation: CASSQVDGDLNYGYTF.